A selection of T cell receptor beta chains follows, all from one sample in a study of T cell responses to AZD1222 COVID-19 vaccine. Clones were read by immunoSEQ multiplex PCR, and TCRdb kept only the in-frame ones, dropping some. The data contain over 100,000 clones, around 87% of them singletons. The specimen comprised peripheral blood, sampled on day 0 of AZD1222 vaccination. The receptors here all came from an adult in good health. The CDR3 runs from the conserved cysteine through the conserved F or W. A D gene is named only where the DNA matches it firmly. The size of a clone is reported for some rows only, either as once, few or many, or as a class for expanded clones.

v_gene	len	j_gene	d_gene	abundance	CDR3nt	CDR3aa
TRBV13	21	TRBJ2-7	TRBD2	.	TGTGCCAGCAGCTCATTAGGACTAGCGGGGGGGCCATCCAAGGTTAACAACGAGCAGTACTTC	CASSSLGLAGGPSKVNNEQYF
TRBV28	12	TRBJ1-2	.	.	TGTGCCAGCACCGGGACAAACTATGGCTACACCTTC	CASTGTNYGYTF
TRBV6-1	16	TRBJ2-2	.	.	TGTGCCAGCAGTGAAGAATTGGCGGCTAACACCGGGGAGCTGTTTTTT	CASSEELAANTGELFF
TRBV12-3/TRBV12-4	11	TRBJ2-5	.	.	TGTGCCAGCAGTTTAGGAGAGACCCAGTACTTC	CASSLGETQYF
TRBV28	16	TRBJ1-1	.	.	TGTGCCAGCAGTTTAATGACGGAACTCATGAACACTGAAGCTTTCTTT	CASSLMTELMNTEAFF
TRBV2	16	TRBJ2-3	.	.	TGTGCCAGCAGTGAAGAGGGGGCGGGGCTCACAGATACGCAGTATTTT	CASSEEGAGLTDTQYF
TRBV5-1	13	TRBJ2-3	.	.	TGCGCCAGCCCTTTCATGGCAACAGATACGCAGTATTTT	CASPFMATDTQYF
TRBV15	14	TRBJ1-1	.	.	TGTGCCACCAGCAGAGATCTGGGGGGGATCGGCGCTTTCTTT	CATSRDLGGIGAFF
TRBV19	17	TRBJ2-4	TRBD1	.	TGTGCCAGTAGTATTGGCCCTAAGACAGGGTTGGGGAACATTCAGTACTTC	CASSIGPKTGLGNIQYF
TRBV11-2	14	TRBJ2-1	TRBD2	once	TGTGCCAGCAGCTTAGTGGGGGGGTGGAATGAGCAGTTCTTC	CASSLVGGWNEQFF
TRBV5-1	13	TRBJ1-2	TRBD1	.	TGCGCCAGCAGCTTGGGACAGGGTGAGAGCTACACCTTC	CASSLGQGESYTF
TRBV15	16	TRBJ1-2	TRBD1	.	TGTGCCACCAGCAGAGTAGGGGGCGCAGGGGACTATGGCTACACCTTC	CATSRVGGAGDYGYTF
TRBV7-8	16	TRBJ2-1	.	once	TGTGCCAGCAGCTTAGGGGGGTTCGGCTCCTACAATGAGCAGTTCTTC	CASSLGGFGSYNEQFF
TRBV6-5	11	TRBJ1-1	.	.	TGTGCCAGCATTGGGAACATTGAAGCTTTCTTT	CASIGNIEAFF
TRBV19	14	TRBJ1-1	.	.	TGTGCCAGTAGTATCGGGAGCATGAACACTGAAGCTTTCTTT	CASSIGSMNTEAFF
TRBV28	18	TRBJ1-1	.	.	TGTGCCAGCAGTTTTGGTTTGGGTGGGCGGACACTTAACACTGAAGCTTTCTTT	CASSFGLGGRTLNTEAFF
TRBV10-3	11	TRBJ2-3	.	.	TGTGCCACCTCGGGGCCAGGTACGCAGTATTTT	CATSGPGTQYF
TRBV5-4	16	TRBJ2-2	TRBD2	.	TGTGCCAGCAGCTCGCCTAGCGGGAGAGACACCGGGGAGCTGTTTTTT	CASSSPSGRDTGELFF
TRBV11-2	14	TRBJ2-7	.	.	TGTGCCAGCACCCTGACCACCGGAGGAAACGAGCAGTACTTC	CASTLTTGGNEQYF
TRBV28	14	TRBJ2-2	.	.	TGTGCCAGCAGTTACGGTGCGAACACCGGGGAGCTGTTTTTT	CASSYGANTGELFF
TRBV18	15	TRBJ1-3	TRBD1	.	TGTGCCAGCTCACCCGGGACAGACTCTGGAAACACCATATATTTT	CASSPGTDSGNTIYF
TRBV6-2/TRBV6-3	13	TRBJ1-4	.	.	TGTGCCAGCAGCAAGACGGAAACCGAAAAACTGTTTTTT	CASSKTETEKLFF
TRBV27	14	TRBJ2-2	TRBD2	few	TGTGCCAGCCGGCCGGGACTAGCGGCCGGGGAGCTGTTTTTT	CASRPGLAAGELFF
TRBV6-2/TRBV6-3	15	TRBJ1-2	.	once	TGTGCCAGCAGTTCGCGATGGGACGGATTCTATGGCTACACCTTC	CASSSRWDGFYGYTF
TRBV5-8	16	TRBJ1-5	.	.	TGTGCCAGCAGCTTGGAAGATAGGGGAAGCAATCAGCCCCAGCATTTT	CASSLEDRGSNQPQHF
TRBV18	16	TRBJ1-4	TRBD1	.	TGTGCCAGCTCACCTGGACAGGGTGGCTCACTTGGGAAACTGTTTTTT	CASSPGQGGSLGKLFF
TRBV29-1	15	TRBJ2-3	TRBD1	once	TGCAGCGCGCGACAGGGGACGTCCTCCACAGATACGCAGTATTTT	CSARQGTSSTDTQYF
TRBV7-2	16	TRBJ2-3	.	.	TGTGCCAGCAGCTTGTTTATGGGACTGGGCACAGATACGCAGTATTTT	CASSLFMGLGTDTQYF
TRBV4-2	21	TRBJ2-2	TRBD2	.	TGTGCCAGCAGCCAAGGATCTAGCGGGAGGCCAAGCGTATCCGCTTTCGGGGAGCTGTTTTTT	CASSQGSSGRPSVSAFGELFF
TRBV5-6	13	TRBJ2-2	.	.	TGTGCCAGCAGCTTGGGACAGGCCGGGGAGCTGTTTTTT	CASSLGQAGELFF
TRBV6-2/TRBV6-3	19	TRBJ2-7	.	.	TGTGCCAGCAGTCAGAGACCGGGACTTCCTACCCGTTTCTCCTACGAGCAGTACTTC	CASSQRPGLPTRFSYEQYF
TRBV27	14	TRBJ2-7	TRBD1	.	TGTGCCAGCAGTTGGGGGACAGGGACCTACGAGCAGTACTTC	CASSWGTGTYEQYF
TRBV30	11	TRBJ2-3	.	.	TGTGCCTGGGGGGGCACAGATACGCAGTATTTT	CAWGGTDTQYF
TRBV7-2	11	TRBJ2-7	.	.	TGTGCCAGCAGCTTAGACTACGAGCAGTACTTC	CASSLDYEQYF
TRBV19	15	TRBJ1-1	.	.	TGTGCCAGTAGTACTGCTGGCAGGGCGAACACTGAAGCTTTCTTT	CASSTAGRANTEAFF
TRBV5-8	14	TRBJ1-2	TRBD1	.	TGTGCCAGCAGCCCTGACAGGGATCCCTATGGCTACACCTTC	CASSPDRDPYGYTF
TRBV7-8	18	TRBJ2-5	TRBD2	.	TGTGCCAGCAGCGGATCCGGGACTAGATCCCTCGATGGGGAGACCCAGTACTTC	CASSGSGTRSLDGETQYF
TRBV5-1	15	TRBJ1-6	.	few	TGCGCCAGCAGCCTCCAACAGGCCGGTAATTCACCCCTCCACTTT	CASSLQQAGNSPLHF
TRBV19	18	TRBJ2-5	TRBD2	.	TGTGCCAGCTCCCCACTAGCGGGAGTATCGTTAATAGGCGAGACCCAGTACTTC	CASSPLAGVSLIGETQYF
TRBV7-2	16	TRBJ2-1	TRBD1	.	TGTGCCAGCAGGCCCGCCGGGACAGGGTTTTTCAATGAGCAGTTCTTC	CASRPAGTGFFNEQFF
TRBV5-6	18	TRBJ2-7	.	.	TGTGCCAGCAGCTTGGTACCGGGACGATGGGGTTCGGTTTACGAGCAGTACTTC	CASSLVPGRWGSVYEQYF
TRBV30	18	TRBJ1-5	TRBD1	few	TGTGCCTGGAGTGTACGTAGACAGGGGGTGATAATCAATCAGCCCCAGCATTTT	CAWSVRRQGVIINQPQHF
TRBV7-2	14	TRBJ1-5	.	.	TGTGCCAGCACCGCCGGGCCTCGCGGTCAGCCCCAGCATTTT	CASTAGPRGQPQHF
TRBV5-4	16	TRBJ2-2	.	.	TGTGCCAGCAGCTTGGGGAGCGGGCTGAACACCGGGGAGCTGTTTTTT	CASSLGSGLNTGELFF
TRBV7-2	12	TRBJ2-7	TRBD2	.	TGTGCCAGCAGCCCCCAGCGGGAGGAGCAGTACTTC	CASSPQREEQYF
TRBV28	14	TRBJ1-2	.	.	TGTGCCAGCAGTTTTAAGGGTCCAAACTATGGCTACACCTTC	CASSFKGPNYGYTF
TRBV7-2	15	TRBJ2-7	.	once	TGTGCCAGCAGCTTACGAGTGGAGACCACCTACGAGCAGTACTTC	CASSLRVETTYEQYF
TRBV7-9	16	TRBJ2-1	.	.	TGTGCCAGCAGCTTACAGGGGACTTCCTCCTACAATGAGCAGTTCTTC	CASSLQGTSSYNEQFF
TRBV15	14	TRBJ2-5	.	.	TGTGCCACCAGCAGAGATTTACACCAAGAGACCCAGTACTTC	CATSRDLHQETQYF
TRBV2	17	TRBJ2-1	.	.	TGTGCCAGCAGTGAAATTGGAGGACTATCGAAGTCAAATGAGCAGTTCTTC	CASSEIGGLSKSNEQFF
TRBV5-5	15	TRBJ2-2	.	.	TGTGCCAGCAGCGAGTCCCATGTGGGGTTCGGGGAGCTGTTTTTT	CASSESHVGFGELFF
TRBV27	14	TRBJ1-6	TRBD1	.	TGTGCCAGCAGGGTTCAGGGGGCGAGTTCACCCCTCCACTTT	CASRVQGASSPLHF
TRBV19	14	TRBJ1-6	.	.	TGTGCAACAACCAGGAGTGCCTATAATTCACCCCTCCACTTT	CATTRSAYNSPLHF